These 20 T cell receptor beta chains came from one sample sequenced in a study of T cell clonotyping in hematopoietic cell transplantation. Measured with immunoSEQ multiplex PCR; TCRdb has only the in-frame clones, and not every one. The table has tens of thousands of clones, 95% seen once. The sample taken for sequencing was peripheral blood mononuclear cells. The receptor source for this set is a young man in good health. Some clones in this sample may be carry-over from other donors' samples.

The chain employs TRBV11-2 and TRBJ2-7, with D tentatively TRBD2 (5 bases). Between the trimmed V and J ends, which lost 5 bases and 6 bases, there was a span of 14 bases. This CDR3 region has 13 residues. In germline, CDR1 is SGHAT, CDR2 FQNNGV. The CDR3 nucleotides read TGTGCCAGCAGCCCTGGCGGACGGGGCGAGCAGTACTTC. This codes for CASSPGGRGEQYF.

The gene calls are TRBV6-5 and TRBJ1-2, with D possibly TRBD1 on 6 matching bases. Germline CDR1 reads MNHEY; CDR2 reads SVGAGI. V lost 9 bases and J lost 4, with 15 bases in between. This CDR3 is built from 13 residues. In DNA, the CDR3 is TGTGCCAGTTCAGGGGAATACGGCTATGGCTACACCTTC. Encoded protein: CASSGEYGYGYTF.

V gene TRBV7-2 combines with J gene TRBJ2-4; no clear D. This CDR3 has 14 residues. Germline V gene sequence: CDR1 SGHTA, CDR2 FQGNSA. The germline V and J ends were trimmed by 5 bases and 15 bases, with 23 bases remaining between them. In DNA, the CDR3 is TGTGCCAGCAGCCAAAACGCTCGAACCATGTTGTTGTACTTC. Translated: CASSQNARTMLLYF.

The CDR3 here is CASSLGGQGEGYGYTF. The DNA for the CDR3 is TGTGCCAGCAGCTTAGGGGGACAGGGGGAAGGATATGGCTACACCTTC. The chain couples TRBV7-8 to TRBJ1-2, with TRBD1 matching 11 bases. Germline V gene lookup returns CDR1 SGHVS and CDR2 FQNEAQ. J was trimmed by 5 bases and V by 1 base; bases with no gene match: 6. The CDR3 runs to 16 residues. The complete variable domain, with remaining parts taken from reference TRBV7-8 and TRBJ1-2, reads GAGVSQSPRYKVAKRGQDVALRCDPISGHVSLFWYQQALGQGPEFLTYFQNEAQLDKSGLPSDRFFAERPEGSVSTLKIQRTQQEDSAVYLCASSLGGQGEGYGYTFGSGTRLTVV.

CDR3 in amino acids: CASSRDTEAFF. The CDR3 bases are TGTGCCAGCAGCCGGGACACTGAAGCTTTCTTT. J is TRBJ1-1 and V is TRBV6-5; D remains ambiguous. This CDR3 is 11 amino acids long. CDR1 MNHEY and CDR2 SVGAGI come from the germline V gene. The germline V and J ends were trimmed by 6 bases and 3 bases, with 5 bases remaining between them.

This chain joins TRBV19 and TRBJ1-3; D gene uncertain. CDR3 size: 16 residues. V lost 6 bases and J 0 bases, leaving 15 bases between the germline ends. From germline, CDR1 is LNHDA and CDR2 SQIVND (reference sequence). This CDR3 reads CASSKRPETSGNTIYF. CDR3 coding DNA: TGTGCCAGTAGCAAGAGGCCTGAAACCTCTGGAAACACCATATATTTT.

The chain couples TRBV6-8 to TRBJ1-4; no reliable D call. V was shortened by 8 bases and J by 0 bases, with 10 bases between the two germline ends. The CDR3 contains 14 residues. Germline V lookup: CDR1 MNHGY, CDR2 SAAAGT. The CDR3: CASYTDSTNEKLFF. The CDR3 region has the DNA TGTGCCAGCTATACAGATTCAACTAATGAAAAACTGTTTTTT.

This rearrangement joins TRBV27 to TRBJ2-7, with 7 bases that match TRBD1. The CDR3 is 13 amino acids. Germline CDR1 and CDR2: MNHEY and SMNVEV (reference sequence). The J segment lost 3 bases and the V segment lost 3 bases, leaving 2 bases of the junction unmatched. The CDR3 coding sequence is TGTGCCAGCAGTTTGGGGACAGACTACGAGCAGTACTTC. Encoded protein: CASSLGTDYEQYF.

V and J are TRBV7-2 and TRBJ2-5; weak D call: TRBD1 (5 bases). The V end was cut by 1 base, the J end by 4 bases, with 13 bases between. The CDR3 loop spans 15 amino acids. Germline V CDR1 and CDR2: SGHTA, FQGNSA. The CDR3 DNA reads TGTGCCAGCAGCTTAGACCCAGGGTTGGGAGAGACCCAGTACTTC. This sequence encodes CASSLDPGLGETQYF.

V and J are TRBV15 and TRBJ1-2; maybe TRBD1 (6 bases). Germline CDR1 LNHNV, CDR2 YYDKDF (reference sequence). The length of the CDR3 is 15 residues. V lost 0 bases and J lost 1, with 9 bases in between. This CDR3 reads CATSRDLGHNYGYTF. The CDR3 DNA follows: TGTGCCACCAGCAGAGATCTGGGACATAACTATGGCTACACCTTC.

This chain joins TRBV10-3 and TRBJ2-6; 9 nucleotides match TRBD1. This CDR3 is built from 19 residues. Germline CDR1 ENHRY, CDR2 SYGVKD. After removal of 3 bases from V and 2 bases from J, the junction contained 11 bases not matched to a gene. The CDR3 spells CAISDGTGKRFTGANVLTF. The CDR3 coding sequence is TGTGCCATCAGTGACGGGACAGGGAAACGGTTTACTGGGGCCAACGTCCTGACTTTC.

V usage is TRBV27 and J usage is TRBJ2-1; 9 bases map to TRBD1. CDR3 length equals 14 residues. J lost 9 bases, V lost 4 bases, and 7 bases had no gene match. Germline V gives CDR1 MNHEY, CDR2 SMNVEV (reference sequence). The DNA of the CDR3 is TGTGCCAGCAGTTGGACAGGGGTCCTTCGTGAGCAGTTCTTC. It specifies CASSWTGVLREQFF.

The gene calls are TRBV15 and TRBJ1-1, with unresolved D. From germline, CDR1 is LNHNV and CDR2 YYDKDF (reference sequence). The CDR3 is made up of 12 amino acids. Trimming shortened V by 1 base and J by 4 bases, and 4 bases separated the two germline ends. CDR3 coding DNA: TGTGCCACCAGCAGAGGGGCCACTGAAGCTTTCTTT. Encoded protein: CATSRGATEAFF.

The chain links TRBV2 to TRBJ2-2; D uncertain. This CDR3 is 15 amino acids long. The germline gives CDR1 SNHLY, CDR2 FYNNEI. Between the trimmed V and J ends, which lost 2 bases and 0 bases, there was a span of 7 bases. The CDR3: CASSELVSNTGELFF. CDR3 in DNA: TGTGCCAGCAGTGAACTGGTATCGAACACCGGGGAGCTGTTTTTT.

This clone showed up just once. The chain employs TRBV7-2 and TRBJ2-3; D remains ambiguous. The CDR3 contains 13 residues. From germline, CDR1 is SGHTA and CDR2 FQGNSA. Trimming left V 5 bases short and J 2 bases short, with 8 bases between. CDR3 region: CASSHRHTDTQYF. The CDR3 region has the DNA TGTGCCAGCAGCCATCGACACACAGATACGCAGTATTTT.

The J gene is TRBJ2-7, the V gene TRBV9; D not certain. CDR1 and CDR2 from the germline V gene are SGDLS and YYNGEE. Trimming stripped 0 bases from V and 4 bases from J, with 11 bases between. The CDR3 length is 14 residues. Here the CDR3 reads CASSVAVGLYEQYF. CDR3 in DNA: TGTGCCAGCAGCGTAGCGGTTGGATTATACGAGCAGTACTTC.

V is TRBV30 and J is TRBJ1-3; D is unresolved. V lost 4 bases to trimming and J lost 0 bases, with 10 bases between them. The CDR3 runs 14 residues. Germline lookup yields CDR1 GTSNPN and CDR2 SVGIG (reference sequence). CDR3 sequence: CAWNLRSSGNTIYF. DNA for the CDR3: TGTGCCTGGAATCTTCGGAGCTCTGGAAACACCATATATTTT.

The rearrangement joins TRBV10-3 to TRBJ1-2; D gene unclear. Germline V gene sequence: CDR1 ENHRY, CDR2 SYGVKD. The V gene lost 2 bases and the J gene lost 2 bases, with 6 bases spanning the gap. The CDR3 totals 13 residues. The CDR3 region has the DNA TGTGCCATCAGTGAGACAAGCAACTATGGCTACACCTTC. Protein: CAISETSNYGYTF.

The chain links TRBV7-2 to TRBJ2-7; 8 bases agree with TRBD2. The ends lost 4 bases at V and 4 bases at J; junction bases unmatched: 6. Germline CDR1 is SGHTA and CDR2 is FQGNSA. CDR3 length equals 14 residues. The CDR3 DNA reads TGTGCCAGCAGCTACAGCGGGAGCGGATACGAGCAGTACTTC. This translates into CASSYSGSGYEQYF.

This CDR3 reads CASRRDDTHTEAFF. DNA of the CDR3: TGTGCCAGCAGGCGGGACGATACTCACACTGAAGCTTTCTTT. The gene calls are TRBV6-5 and TRBJ1-1; a weak D match, TRBD1 (5 bases). The germline V gene has CDR1 MNHEY and CDR2 SVGAGI. This CDR3 has 14 amino acids. The V gene lost 6 bases and the J gene lost 3 bases, with 14 bases spanning the gap.